This record covers a single T cell receptor (beta chain). This specimen comes from a study of blood T cell repertoires in COVID-19. Study overall: Acute and convalescent COVID-19 samples came from the United States, Italy and Spain. T cells, B-cell-depleted T cells, or PBMCs provided the cDNA or gDNA that served as material.

Source study methods: Cell counts per sample came from amplifying reference gene primers. Generated by immunoSEQ multiplex PCR, the TCRdb table keeps only in-frame clones and is missing some. The V and J calls and the clone size are those of that table, but D and trimming were determined from the DNA. The sample holds under 50,000 clones, around 85% seen once. Germline V CDR1 and CDR2: SGHRS, YFSETQ. J gave up 2 bases and V 4 bases, and 6 bases lay outside the gene matches. This CDR3 is 14 amino acids long. V is TRBV5-1 and J is TRBJ2-7, with 7 bases lining up with TRBD2. The source is a man in his forties or fifties with active COVID-19. The sequenced sample was peripheral blood. The CDR3 DNA follows: TGCGCCAGCAGCAGAACCGGGACTACCTACGAGCAGTACTTC. The encoded protein is CASSRTGTTYEQYF.